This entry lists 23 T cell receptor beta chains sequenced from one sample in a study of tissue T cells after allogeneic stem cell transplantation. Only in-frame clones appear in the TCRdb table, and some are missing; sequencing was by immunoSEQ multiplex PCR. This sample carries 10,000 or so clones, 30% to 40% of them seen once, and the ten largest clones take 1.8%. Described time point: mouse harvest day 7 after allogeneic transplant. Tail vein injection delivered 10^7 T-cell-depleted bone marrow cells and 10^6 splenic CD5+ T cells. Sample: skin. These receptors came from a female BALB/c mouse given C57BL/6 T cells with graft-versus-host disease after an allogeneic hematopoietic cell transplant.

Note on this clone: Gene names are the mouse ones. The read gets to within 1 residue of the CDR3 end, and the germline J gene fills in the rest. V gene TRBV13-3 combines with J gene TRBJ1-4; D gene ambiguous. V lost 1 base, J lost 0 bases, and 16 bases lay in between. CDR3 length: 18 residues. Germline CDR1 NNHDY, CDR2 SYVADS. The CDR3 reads CASSDQPAGRISNERLFF. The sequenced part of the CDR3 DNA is TGTGCCAGCAGTGATCAACCCGCGGGCAGAATTTCCAACGAAAGATTATTT.

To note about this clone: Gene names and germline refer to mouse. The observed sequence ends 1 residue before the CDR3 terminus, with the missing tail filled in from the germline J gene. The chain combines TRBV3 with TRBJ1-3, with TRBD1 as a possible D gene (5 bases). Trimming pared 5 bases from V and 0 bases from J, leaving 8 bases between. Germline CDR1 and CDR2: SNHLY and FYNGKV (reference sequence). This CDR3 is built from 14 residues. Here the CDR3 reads CASSPDNSGNTLYF. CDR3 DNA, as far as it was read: TGTGCCAGCAGCCCGGACAATTCTGGAAATACGCTCTAT.

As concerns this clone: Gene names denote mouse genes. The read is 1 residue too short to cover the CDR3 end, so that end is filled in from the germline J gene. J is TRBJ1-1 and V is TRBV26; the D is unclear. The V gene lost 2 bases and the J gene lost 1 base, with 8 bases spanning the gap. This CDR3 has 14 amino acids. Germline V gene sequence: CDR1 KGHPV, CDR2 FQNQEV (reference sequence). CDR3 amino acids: CASSLARGNTEVFF. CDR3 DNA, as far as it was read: TGTGCCAGCAGTCTGGCCAGAGGGAACACAGAAGTCTTC.

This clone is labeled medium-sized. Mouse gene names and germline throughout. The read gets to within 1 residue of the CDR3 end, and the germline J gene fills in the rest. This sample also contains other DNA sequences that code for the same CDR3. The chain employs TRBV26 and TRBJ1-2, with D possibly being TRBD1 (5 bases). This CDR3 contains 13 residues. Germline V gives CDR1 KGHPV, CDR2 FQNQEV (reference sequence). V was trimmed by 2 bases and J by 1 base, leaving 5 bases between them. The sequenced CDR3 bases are TGTGCCAGCAGTCTGGGACAAAACTCCGACTACACC. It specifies CASSLGQNSDYT. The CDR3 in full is CASSLGQNSDYTF.

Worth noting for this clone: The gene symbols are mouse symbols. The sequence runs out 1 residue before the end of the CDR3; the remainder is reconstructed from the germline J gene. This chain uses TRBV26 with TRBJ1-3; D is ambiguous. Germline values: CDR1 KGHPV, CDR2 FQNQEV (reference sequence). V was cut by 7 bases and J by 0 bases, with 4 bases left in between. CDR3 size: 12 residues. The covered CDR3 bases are TGTGCCAGCACAGCTTCTGGAAATACGCTCTAT. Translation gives CASTASGNTLY. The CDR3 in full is CASTASGNTLYF.

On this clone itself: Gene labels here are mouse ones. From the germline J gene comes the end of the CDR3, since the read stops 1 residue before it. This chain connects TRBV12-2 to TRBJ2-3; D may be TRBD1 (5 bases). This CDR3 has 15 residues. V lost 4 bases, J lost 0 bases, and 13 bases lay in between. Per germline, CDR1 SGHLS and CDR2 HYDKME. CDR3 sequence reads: CASSLDRPSAETLYF. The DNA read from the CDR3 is TGTGCCAGCTCCCTTGACAGACCTAGTGCAGAAACGCTGTAT.

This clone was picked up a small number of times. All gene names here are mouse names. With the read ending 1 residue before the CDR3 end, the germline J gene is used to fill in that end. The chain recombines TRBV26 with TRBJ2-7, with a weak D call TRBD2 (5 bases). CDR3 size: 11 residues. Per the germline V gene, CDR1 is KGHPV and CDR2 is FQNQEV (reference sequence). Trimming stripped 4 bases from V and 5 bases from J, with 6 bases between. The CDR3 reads CASSPGNEQYF. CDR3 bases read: TGTGCCAGCAGTCCTGGGAATGAACAGTAC.

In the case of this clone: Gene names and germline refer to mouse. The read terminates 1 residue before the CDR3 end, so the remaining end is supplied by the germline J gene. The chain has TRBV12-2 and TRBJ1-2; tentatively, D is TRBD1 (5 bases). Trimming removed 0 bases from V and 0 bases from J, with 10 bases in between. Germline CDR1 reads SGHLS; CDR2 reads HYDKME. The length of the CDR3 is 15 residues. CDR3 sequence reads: CASSLVRGANSDYTF. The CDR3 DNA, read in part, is TGTGCCAGCTCTCTCGTGAGGGGTGCAAACTCCGACTACACC.

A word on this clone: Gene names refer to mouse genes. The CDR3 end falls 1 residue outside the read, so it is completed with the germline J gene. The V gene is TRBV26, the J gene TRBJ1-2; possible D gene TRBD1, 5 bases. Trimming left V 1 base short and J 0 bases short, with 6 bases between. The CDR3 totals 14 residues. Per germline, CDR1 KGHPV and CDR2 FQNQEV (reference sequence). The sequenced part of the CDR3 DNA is TGTGCCAGCAGTCTGTGGGGGGCAAACTCCGACTACACC. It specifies CASSLWGANSDYT. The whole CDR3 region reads CASSLWGANSDYTF.

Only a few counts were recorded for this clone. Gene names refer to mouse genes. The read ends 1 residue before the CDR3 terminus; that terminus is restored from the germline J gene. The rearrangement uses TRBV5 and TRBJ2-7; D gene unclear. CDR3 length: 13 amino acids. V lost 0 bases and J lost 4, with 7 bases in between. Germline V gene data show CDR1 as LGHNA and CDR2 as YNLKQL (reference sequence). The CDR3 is CASSQDNKYEQYF. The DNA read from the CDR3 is TGTGCCAGCAGCCAAGATAACAAATATGAACAGTAC.

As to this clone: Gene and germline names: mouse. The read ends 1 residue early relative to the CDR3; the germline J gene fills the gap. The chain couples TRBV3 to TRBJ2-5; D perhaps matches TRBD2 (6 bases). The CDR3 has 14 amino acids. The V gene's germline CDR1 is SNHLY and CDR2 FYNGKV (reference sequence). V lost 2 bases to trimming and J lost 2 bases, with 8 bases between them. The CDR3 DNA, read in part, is TGTGCCAGCAGCTTACTGGGGAGCCAAGACACCCAGTAC. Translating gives CASSLLGSQDTQY. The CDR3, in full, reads CASSLLGSQDTQYF.

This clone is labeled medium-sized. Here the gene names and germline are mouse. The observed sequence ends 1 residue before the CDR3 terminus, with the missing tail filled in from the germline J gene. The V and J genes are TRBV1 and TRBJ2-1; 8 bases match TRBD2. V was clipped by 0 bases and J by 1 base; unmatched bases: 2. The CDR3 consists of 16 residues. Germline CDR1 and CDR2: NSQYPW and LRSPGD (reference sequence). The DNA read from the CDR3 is TGCACCTGCAGTGCAGATGGGGGGGAGAACTATGCTGAGCAGTTC. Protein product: CTCSADGGENYAEQF. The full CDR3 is CTCSADGGENYAEQFF.

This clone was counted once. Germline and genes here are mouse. The sequenced part of the CDR3 DNA is TGTGCCAGCTCTTTCCGGGGGGGCGGTGCTGAGCAGTTC. Protein sequence: CASSFRGGGAEQF. The complete CDR3 reads CASSFRGGGAEQFF. The gene calls are TRBV12-1 and TRBJ2-1; TRBD2 aligns across 8 bases. The sequenced fragment ends 1 residue before the CDR3 boundary, so the rest is inferred from the germline J gene. J gave up 6 bases and V 3 bases, and 6 bases lay outside the gene matches. Germline V gives CDR1 SGHSN, CDR2 HYEKVE. The CDR3 is made up of 14 amino acids.

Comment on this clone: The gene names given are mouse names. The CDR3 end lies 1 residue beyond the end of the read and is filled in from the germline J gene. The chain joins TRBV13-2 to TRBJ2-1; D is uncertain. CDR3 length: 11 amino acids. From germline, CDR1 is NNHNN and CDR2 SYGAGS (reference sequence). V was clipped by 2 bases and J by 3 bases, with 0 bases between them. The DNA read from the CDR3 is TGTGCCAGCGGTGACTATGCTGAGCAGTTC. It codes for CASGDYAEQF. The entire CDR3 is CASGDYAEQFF.

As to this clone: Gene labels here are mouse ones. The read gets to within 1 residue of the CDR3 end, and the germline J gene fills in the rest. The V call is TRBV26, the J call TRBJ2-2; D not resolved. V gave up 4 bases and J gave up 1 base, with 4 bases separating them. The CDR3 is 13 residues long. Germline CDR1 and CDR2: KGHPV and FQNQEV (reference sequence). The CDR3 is CASSQGNTGQLYF. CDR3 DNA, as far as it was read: TGTGCCAGCAGTCAGGGAAACACCGGGCAGCTCTAC.

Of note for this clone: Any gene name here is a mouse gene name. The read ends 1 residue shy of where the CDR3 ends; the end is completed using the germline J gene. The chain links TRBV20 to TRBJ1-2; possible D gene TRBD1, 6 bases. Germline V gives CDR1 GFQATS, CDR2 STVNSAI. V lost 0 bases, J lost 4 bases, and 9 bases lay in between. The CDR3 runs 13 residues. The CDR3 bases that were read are TGTGGTGCTAGGGAGGGGGCGATCTCCGACTACACC. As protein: CGAREGAISDYT. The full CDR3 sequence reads CGAREGAISDYTF.

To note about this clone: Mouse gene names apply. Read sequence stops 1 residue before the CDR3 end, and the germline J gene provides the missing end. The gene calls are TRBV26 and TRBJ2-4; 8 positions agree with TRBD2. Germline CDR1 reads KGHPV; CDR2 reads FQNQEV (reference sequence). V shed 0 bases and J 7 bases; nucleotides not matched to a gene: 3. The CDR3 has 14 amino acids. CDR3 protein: CASSLSRGGDTLYF. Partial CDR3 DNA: TGTGCCAGCAGTCTGTCGAGGGGGGGCGACACCTTGTAC.

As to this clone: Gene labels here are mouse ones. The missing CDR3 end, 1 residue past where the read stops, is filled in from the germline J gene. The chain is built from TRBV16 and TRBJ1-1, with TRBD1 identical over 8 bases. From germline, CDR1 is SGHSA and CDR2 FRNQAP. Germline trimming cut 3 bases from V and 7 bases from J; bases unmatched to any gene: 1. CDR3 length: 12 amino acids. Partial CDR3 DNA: TGTGCAAGCAGCTTGGACAGGGAAGAAGTCTTC. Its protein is CASSLDREEVF. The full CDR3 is CASSLDREEVFF.

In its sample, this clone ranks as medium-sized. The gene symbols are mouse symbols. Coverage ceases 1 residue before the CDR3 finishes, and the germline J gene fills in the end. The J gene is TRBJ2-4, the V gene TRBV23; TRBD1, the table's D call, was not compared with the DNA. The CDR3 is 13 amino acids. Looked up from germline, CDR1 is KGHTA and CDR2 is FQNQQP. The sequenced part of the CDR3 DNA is TGCTCCAGCAGTGGGACAGGAAAAAACACCTTGTAC. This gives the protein CSSSGTGKNTLY. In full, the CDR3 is CSSSGTGKNTLYF.

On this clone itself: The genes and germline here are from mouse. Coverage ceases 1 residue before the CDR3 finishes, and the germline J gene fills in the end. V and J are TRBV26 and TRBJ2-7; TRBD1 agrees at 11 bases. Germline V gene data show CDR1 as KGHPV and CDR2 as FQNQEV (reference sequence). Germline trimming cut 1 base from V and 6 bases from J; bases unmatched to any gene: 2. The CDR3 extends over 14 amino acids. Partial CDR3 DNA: TGTGCCAGCAGTCTGTGGACAGGGGGCCGTGAACAGTAC. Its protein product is CASSLWTGGREQY. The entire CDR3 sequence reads CASSLWTGGREQYF.

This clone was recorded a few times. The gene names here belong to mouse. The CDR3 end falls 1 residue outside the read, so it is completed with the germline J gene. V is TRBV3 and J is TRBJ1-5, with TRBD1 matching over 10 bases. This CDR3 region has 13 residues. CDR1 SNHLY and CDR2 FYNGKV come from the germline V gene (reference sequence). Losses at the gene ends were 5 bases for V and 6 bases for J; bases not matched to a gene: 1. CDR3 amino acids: CASSRDRGQAPLF. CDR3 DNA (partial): TGTGCCAGCAGCCGGGACAGGGGCCAGGCTCCGCTT.

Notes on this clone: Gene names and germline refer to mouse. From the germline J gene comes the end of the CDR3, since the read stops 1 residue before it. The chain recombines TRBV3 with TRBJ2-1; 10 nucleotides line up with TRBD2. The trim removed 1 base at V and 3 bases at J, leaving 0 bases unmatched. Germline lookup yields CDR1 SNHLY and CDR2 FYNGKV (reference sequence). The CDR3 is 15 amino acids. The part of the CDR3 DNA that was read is TGTGCCAGCAGCTTAGACTGGGGGGGCTATGCTGAGCAGTTC. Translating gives CASSLDWGGYAEQF. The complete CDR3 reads CASSLDWGGYAEQFF.

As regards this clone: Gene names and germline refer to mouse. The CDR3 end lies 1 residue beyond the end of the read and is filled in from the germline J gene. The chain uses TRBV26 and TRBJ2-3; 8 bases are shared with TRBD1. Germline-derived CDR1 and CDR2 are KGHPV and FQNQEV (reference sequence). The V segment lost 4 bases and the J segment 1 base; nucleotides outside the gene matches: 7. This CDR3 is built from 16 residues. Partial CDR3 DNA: TGTGCCAGCAGTCACCTTGACAGGGGAGGTGCAGAAACGCTGTAT. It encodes CASSHLDRGGAETLY. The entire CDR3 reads CASSHLDRGGAETLYF. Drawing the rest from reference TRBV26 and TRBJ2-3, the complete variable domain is NSKVIQTPRYLVKGQGQKAKMRCIPEKGHPVVFWYQQNKNNEFKFLINFQNQEVLQQIDMTEKRFSAECPSNSPCSLEIQSSEAGDSALYLCASSHLDRGGAETLYFGSGTRLTVL.